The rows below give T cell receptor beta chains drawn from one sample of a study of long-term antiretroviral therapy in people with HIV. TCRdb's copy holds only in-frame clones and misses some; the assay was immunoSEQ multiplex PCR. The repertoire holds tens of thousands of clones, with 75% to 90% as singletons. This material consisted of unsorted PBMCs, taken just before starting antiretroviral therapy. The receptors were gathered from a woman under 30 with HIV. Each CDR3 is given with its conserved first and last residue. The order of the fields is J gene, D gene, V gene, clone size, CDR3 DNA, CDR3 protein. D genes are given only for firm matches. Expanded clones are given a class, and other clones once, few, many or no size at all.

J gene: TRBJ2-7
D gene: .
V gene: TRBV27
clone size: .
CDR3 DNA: TGTGCCAGCAGTTTATCGCCCCCACCGGCTAGCCCTAGCTCCTACGAGCAGTACTTC
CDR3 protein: CASSLSPPPASPSSYEQYF

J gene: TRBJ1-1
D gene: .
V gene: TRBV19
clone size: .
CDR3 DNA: TGTGCCAGTAGTATAGTGGCGGGGATCGCTGAAGCTTTCTTT
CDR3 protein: CASSIVAGIAEAFF

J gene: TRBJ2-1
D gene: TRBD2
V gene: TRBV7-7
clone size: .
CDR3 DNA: TGTGCTAGCAGCTTATACCCTCCGACTAGCGGGAGGCTCTTCAATGAGCAGTTCTTC
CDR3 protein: CASSLYPPTSGRLFNEQFF

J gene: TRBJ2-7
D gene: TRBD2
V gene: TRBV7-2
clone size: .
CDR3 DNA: TGTGCCAGCAGCGCTTACACTAGCGGGAGGGACGAGCAGTACTTC
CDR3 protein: CASSAYTSGRDEQYF

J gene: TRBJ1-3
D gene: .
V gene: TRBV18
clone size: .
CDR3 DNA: TGTGCCAGCTCACCGGGGTTAGTCCCAGACTCTGGAAACACCATATATTTT
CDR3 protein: CASSPGLVPDSGNTIYF

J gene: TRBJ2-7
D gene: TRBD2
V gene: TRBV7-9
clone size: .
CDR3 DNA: TGTGCCAGCAGTGCCGGGGCTAGCGGGAGGGGCGAGCAGTACTTC
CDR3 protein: CASSAGASGRGEQYF

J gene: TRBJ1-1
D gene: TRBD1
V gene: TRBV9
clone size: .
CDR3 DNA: TGTGCCAGCAGCGTAGGTAGGACAGGGGGCCGACGGACTGAAGCTTTCTTT
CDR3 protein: CASSVGRTGGRRTEAFF

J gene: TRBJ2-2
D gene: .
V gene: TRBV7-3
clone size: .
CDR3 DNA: TGTGCCAGCAGCTTAGTGACGACCGGGGAGCTGTTTTTT
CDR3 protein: CASSLVTTGELFF

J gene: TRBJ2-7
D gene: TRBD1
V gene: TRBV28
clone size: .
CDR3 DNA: TGTGCCAACTCAGACAGGGGGCACTCCTACGAGCAGTACTTC
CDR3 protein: CANSDRGHSYEQYF

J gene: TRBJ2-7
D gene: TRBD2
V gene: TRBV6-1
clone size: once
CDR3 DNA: TGTGCCAGCAGTGAAGAGCCCTGGCTGGGGCGGGAGAGATCCGACGAGCAGTACTTC
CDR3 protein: CASSEEPWLGRERSDEQYF

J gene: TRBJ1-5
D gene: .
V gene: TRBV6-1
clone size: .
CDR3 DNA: TGTGCCAGCATCCCAGAAGGGCGTTCGAGCATCCACCAGCATTTT
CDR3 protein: CASIPEGRSSIHQHF

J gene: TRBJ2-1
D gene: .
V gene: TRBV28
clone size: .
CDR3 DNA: TGTGCCAGCAGTTTATGGCAGGGGGGGTTGAATGAGCAGTTCTTC
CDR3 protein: CASSLWQGGLNEQFF

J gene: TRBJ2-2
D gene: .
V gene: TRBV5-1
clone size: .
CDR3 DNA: TGCGCCAGCAGCTTGGTTTCAGGGGTGGCGAACACCGGGGAGCTGTTTTTT
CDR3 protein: CASSLVSGVANTGELFF

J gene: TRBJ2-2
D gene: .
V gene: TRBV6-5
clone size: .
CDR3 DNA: TGTGCCAGCAGGAGGGACACCGGGGAGCTGTTTTTT
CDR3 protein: CASRRDTGELFF

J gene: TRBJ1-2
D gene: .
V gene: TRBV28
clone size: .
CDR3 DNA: TGTGCCACGCACCCGGGACAACGGAACTATGGCTACACCTTC
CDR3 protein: CATHPGQRNYGYTF

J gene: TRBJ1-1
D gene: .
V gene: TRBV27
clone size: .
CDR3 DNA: TGTGCCAGCAGTTCTGAAGGGCGGCTGACTGAAGCTTTCTTT
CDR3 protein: CASSSEGRLTEAFF

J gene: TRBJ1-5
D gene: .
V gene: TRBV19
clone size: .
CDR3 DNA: TGTGCCAGTAGTATAGTTCCGGAACCTCAGCCCCAGCATTTT
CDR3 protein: CASSIVPEPQPQHF

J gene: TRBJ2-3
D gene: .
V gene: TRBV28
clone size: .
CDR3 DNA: TGTGCCAGCAGTTTATTGGGCACAGATACGCAGTATTTT
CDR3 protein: CASSLLGTDTQYF

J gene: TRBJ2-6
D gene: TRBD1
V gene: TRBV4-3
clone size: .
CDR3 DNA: TGCGCCAGCAGCCTCGGGACAGCCGGGTTCATTTCTGGGGCCAACGTCCTGACTTTC
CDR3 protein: CASSLGTAGFISGANVLTF

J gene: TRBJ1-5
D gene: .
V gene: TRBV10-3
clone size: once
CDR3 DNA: TGTGCCATCAGTCAGGACGGCCATAATCAGCCCCAGCATTTT
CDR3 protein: CAISQDGHNQPQHF

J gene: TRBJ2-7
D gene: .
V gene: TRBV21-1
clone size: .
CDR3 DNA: TGTGCCAGCAGCTTACGCGAAAGTGACTACGAGCAGTACTTC
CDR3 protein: CASSLRESDYEQYF

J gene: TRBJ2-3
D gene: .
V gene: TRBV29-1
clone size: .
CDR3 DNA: TGCAGCGCCGATACGACTTCTCCCCGCACAGATACGCAGTATTTT
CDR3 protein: CSADTTSPRTDTQYF

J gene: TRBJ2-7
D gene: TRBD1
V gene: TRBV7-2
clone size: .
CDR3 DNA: TGTGCCAGCAGCGCCTACAGGGGACCCTACGAGCAGTACTTC
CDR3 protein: CASSAYRGPYEQYF

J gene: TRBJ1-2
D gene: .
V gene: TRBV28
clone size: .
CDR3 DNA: TGTGCCAGCAGTCCTACAGGGATAGATGGCTACACCTTC
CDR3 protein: CASSPTGIDGYTF

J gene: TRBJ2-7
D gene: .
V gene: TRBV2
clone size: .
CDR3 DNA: TGTGCTACGAGTGGGTACGAGCAGTACTTC
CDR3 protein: CATSGYEQYF

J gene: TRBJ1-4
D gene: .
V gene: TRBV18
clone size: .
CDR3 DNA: TGTGCCAGCTCACCACCAATCGGACAGAGTAATGAAAAACTGTTTTTT
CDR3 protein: CASSPPIGQSNEKLFF

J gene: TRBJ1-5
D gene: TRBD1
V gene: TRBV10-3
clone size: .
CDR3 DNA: TGTGCCATCAGCCTGGACAGGGGGCTTAATCAGCCCCAGCATTTT
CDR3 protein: CAISLDRGLNQPQHF

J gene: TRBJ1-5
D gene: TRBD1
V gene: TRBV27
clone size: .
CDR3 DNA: TGTGCCAGCAGTCGACAGGGGAATAGCAATCAGCCCCAGCATTTT
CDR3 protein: CASSRQGNSNQPQHF

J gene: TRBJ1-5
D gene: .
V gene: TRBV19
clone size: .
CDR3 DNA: TGTGCCAGTAGTATTCACCCGGGTAGGAATCAGCCCCAGCATTTT
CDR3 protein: CASSIHPGRNQPQHF

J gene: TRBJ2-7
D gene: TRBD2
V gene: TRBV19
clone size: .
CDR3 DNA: TGTGCCAGTAGTCTGACCTGGACTAGCGTCTCCTACGAGCAGTACTTC
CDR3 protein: CASSLTWTSVSYEQYF

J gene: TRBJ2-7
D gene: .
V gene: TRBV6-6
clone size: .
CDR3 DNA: TGTGCCAGCAGTTACATTTTCGGCGAGCAGTACTTC
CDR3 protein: CASSYIFGEQYF

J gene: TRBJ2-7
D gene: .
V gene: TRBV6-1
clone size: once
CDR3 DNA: TGTGCCAGCAGTGAGGGACTTCCTGACTACGAGCAGTACTTC
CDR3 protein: CASSEGLPDYEQYF

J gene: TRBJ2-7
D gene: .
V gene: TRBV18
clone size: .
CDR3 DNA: TGTGCCAGCTCACCGAAAAACCCCCCTTCCGAGCAGTACTTC
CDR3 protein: CASSPKNPPSEQYF

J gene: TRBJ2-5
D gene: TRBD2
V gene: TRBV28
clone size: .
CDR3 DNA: TGTGCCACAAGACTAGCGGGAGAAGAGACCCAGTACTTC
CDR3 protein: CATRLAGEETQYF

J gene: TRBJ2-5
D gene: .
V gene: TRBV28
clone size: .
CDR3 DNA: TGTGCCAGCCGGCCCAGAACAGGGCAAGAGACCCAGTACTTC
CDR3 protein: CASRPRTGQETQYF

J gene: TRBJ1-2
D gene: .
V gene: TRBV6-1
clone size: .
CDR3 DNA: TGTGCCAGCAGCGAAGCGATCTGGCCATATGGCTACACCTTC
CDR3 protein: CASSEAIWPYGYTF

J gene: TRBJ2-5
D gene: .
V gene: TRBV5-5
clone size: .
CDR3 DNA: TGTGCCAGCAGCCGTGGTGGTTCCGAGACCCAGTACTTC
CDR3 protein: CASSRGGSETQYF

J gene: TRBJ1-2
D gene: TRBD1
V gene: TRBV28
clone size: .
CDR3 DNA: TGTGCCAGCAGTTCCTCGACAGGGATCTATGGCTACACCTTC
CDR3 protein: CASSSSTGIYGYTF

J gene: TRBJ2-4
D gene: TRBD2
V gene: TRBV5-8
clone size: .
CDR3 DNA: TGTGCCAGCAGCCCCGGGGGGACCAAAAACATTCAGTACTTC
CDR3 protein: CASSPGGTKNIQYF

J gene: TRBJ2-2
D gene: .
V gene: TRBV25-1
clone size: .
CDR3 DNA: TGTGCCAGCAGTGAGCCGGGATCCACCGGGGAGCTGTTTTTT
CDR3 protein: CASSEPGSTGELFF

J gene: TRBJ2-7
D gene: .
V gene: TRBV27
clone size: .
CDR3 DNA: TGTGCCAGCATCTCCTCTGGGTTGCCCTACGAGCAGTACTTC
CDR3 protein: CASISSGLPYEQYF